This is a list of T cell receptor beta chains from one sample in a study of blood T cell repertoires in COVID-19. Sequencing used immunoSEQ multiplex PCR; TCRdb keeps in-frame clones, though not all of them. The sample lists some 90,000 clones, 80% occurring once. The specimen was peripheral blood. The source is a human donor in a cohort sampled during active COVID-19. CDR3s include the opening cysteine and the closing phenylalanine or tryptophan. The D gene is left open where the match is weak. For some rows the clone size is stated as once, few or many, or as a class when expanded; others skip it.

j_call: TRBJ2-3; d_call: TRBD2; clone_size: -; v_call: TRBV3-1/TRBV3-2; cdr3_aa: CASSSLAGGSTDTQYF; cdr3_nt: TGTGCCAGCAGCTCACTAGCGGGAGGGAGCACAGATACGCAGTATTTT
j_call: TRBJ1-4; d_call: TRBD1; clone_size: -; v_call: TRBV30; cdr3_aa: CAWSAGTGYEKLFF; cdr3_nt: TGTGCCTGGAGTGCCGGGACAGGATATGAAAAACTGTTTTTT
j_call: TRBJ1-2; d_call: TRBD1; clone_size: -; v_call: TRBV4-1; cdr3_aa: CASSRDRVQNYGYTF; cdr3_nt: TGCGCCAGCAGCCGGGACAGGGTTCAAAACTATGGCTACACCTTC
j_call: TRBJ2-5; d_call: TRBD1; clone_size: -; v_call: TRBV10-2; cdr3_aa: CASSAGTGGAGTQYF; cdr3_nt: TGCGCCAGCAGTGCAGGGACAGGGGGCGCAGGGACCCAGTACTTC
j_call: TRBJ2-4; d_call: -; clone_size: -; v_call: TRBV12-3/TRBV12-4; cdr3_aa: CASSSPDLVPLF; cdr3_nt: TGTGCCAGCAGCTCACCCGACCTAGTCCCTTTATTC
j_call: TRBJ1-2; d_call: -; clone_size: -; v_call: TRBV28; cdr3_aa: CASSLGPNGYTF; cdr3_nt: TGTGCCAGCAGTTTAGGGCCGAATGGCTACACCTTC
j_call: TRBJ1-2; d_call: -; clone_size: -; v_call: TRBV27; cdr3_aa: CASSSGPDRRIRYTF; cdr3_nt: TGTGCCAGCAGTTCCGGACCCGACAGGCGTATCCGCTACACCTTC
j_call: TRBJ2-1; d_call: TRBD2; clone_size: -; v_call: TRBV27; cdr3_aa: CASSLGGGSWESSYNEQFF; cdr3_nt: TGTGCCAGCAGTTTGGGGGGGGGAAGCTGGGAAAGCTCCTACAATGAGCAGTTCTTC
j_call: TRBJ2-7; d_call: TRBD1; clone_size: -; v_call: TRBV2; cdr3_aa: CASSLGTGVSYEQYF; cdr3_nt: TGTGCCAGCAGTCTCGGGACAGGGGTTTCCTACGAGCAGTACTTC
j_call: TRBJ2-7; d_call: -; clone_size: -; v_call: TRBV3-1/TRBV3-2; cdr3_aa: CASRGGGYEQYF; cdr3_nt: TGTGCCAGCAGAGGGGGGGGCTACGAGCAGTACTTC
j_call: TRBJ2-7; d_call: TRBD2; clone_size: -; v_call: TRBV19; cdr3_aa: CASRGSGAGTEQYF; cdr3_nt: TGTGCAAGTCGGGGTAGCGGGGCCGGAACCGAGCAGTACTTC
j_call: TRBJ1-1; d_call: -; clone_size: few; v_call: TRBV27; cdr3_aa: CASSGRLIAEAFF; cdr3_nt: TGTGCCAGCAGTGGGAGGTTGATCGCTGAAGCTTTCTTT
j_call: TRBJ1-5; d_call: TRBD1; clone_size: few; v_call: TRBV19; cdr3_aa: CASRTGRDQPQHF; cdr3_nt: TGTGCCAGCCGGACAGGGCGCGATCAGCCCCAGCATTTT
j_call: TRBJ1-1; d_call: TRBD1; clone_size: -; v_call: TRBV7-2; cdr3_aa: CASSSRDSPAAFF; cdr3_nt: TGTGCCAGCAGCTCCCGGGACAGCCCCGCGGCTTTCTTT
j_call: TRBJ1-5; d_call: TRBD1; clone_size: -; v_call: TRBV28; cdr3_aa: CASSYYASGTVKTDQPQHF; cdr3_nt: TGTGCCAGCAGTTATTATGCCTCCGGGACAGTGAAGACGGATCAGCCCCAGCATTTT
j_call: TRBJ2-1; d_call: TRBD1; clone_size: once; v_call: TRBV9; cdr3_aa: CASSVAGQGYNEQFF; cdr3_nt: TGTGCCAGCAGCGTAGCTGGACAGGGGTACAATGAGCAGTTCTTC
j_call: TRBJ2-1; d_call: TRBD2; clone_size: -; v_call: TRBV7-8; cdr3_aa: CASSLEGLGTNEQFF; cdr3_nt: TGTGCCAGCAGCTTAGAGGGACTAGGTACGAATGAGCAGTTCTTC
j_call: TRBJ2-7; d_call: -; clone_size: -; v_call: TRBV19; cdr3_aa: CASRTAGGEGYEQYF; cdr3_nt: TGTGCCAGTAGAACTGCTGGCGGAGAAGGCTACGAGCAGTACTTC
j_call: TRBJ1-2; d_call: TRBD1; clone_size: -; v_call: TRBV7-8; cdr3_aa: CASSLAGTGSGYTF; cdr3_nt: TGTGCCAGCAGCTTAGCCGGGACAGGGTCTGGCTACACCTTC
j_call: TRBJ2-5; d_call: TRBD2; clone_size: -; v_call: TRBV11-2; cdr3_aa: CASSYSSGSETQYF; cdr3_nt: TGTGCCAGCAGCTATTCTAGCGGGAGTGAGACCCAGTACTTC
j_call: TRBJ2-7; d_call: -; clone_size: -; v_call: TRBV19; cdr3_aa: CASSIGSGTRTYEQYF; cdr3_nt: TGTGCCAGTAGTATAGGCTCCGGGACTCGGACCTACGAGCAGTACTTC
j_call: TRBJ1-2; d_call: -; clone_size: -; v_call: TRBV5-1; cdr3_aa: CASSSGRTNYGYTF; cdr3_nt: TGCGCCAGCAGCTCAGGTCGGACTAACTATGGCTACACCTTC
j_call: TRBJ2-7; d_call: -; clone_size: -; v_call: TRBV7-8; cdr3_aa: CASSLQGGNDEQYF; cdr3_nt: TGTGCCAGCAGCCTTCAGGGGGGAAACGACGAGCAGTACTTC
j_call: TRBJ2-1; d_call: -; clone_size: -; v_call: TRBV9; cdr3_aa: CASSVEPPYNEQFF; cdr3_nt: TGTGCCAGCAGCGTAGAGCCGCCTTACAATGAGCAGTTCTTC
j_call: TRBJ1-2; d_call: -; clone_size: -; v_call: TRBV15; cdr3_aa: CATSRFDRNYGYTF; cdr3_nt: TGTGCCACCAGCAGATTTGACAGGAACTATGGCTACACCTTC
j_call: TRBJ2-1; d_call: -; clone_size: -; v_call: TRBV28; cdr3_aa: CASSLGGNEQFF; cdr3_nt: TGTGCCAGCAGTTTAGGCGGCAATGAGCAGTTCTTC
j_call: TRBJ2-3; d_call: -; clone_size: few; v_call: TRBV30; cdr3_aa: CAWTPQGDTQYF; cdr3_nt: TGTGCCTGGACGCCCCAGGGAGATACGCAGTATTTT
j_call: TRBJ2-7; d_call: -; clone_size: -; v_call: TRBV19; cdr3_aa: CASSMGPGTRSYEQYF; cdr3_nt: TGTGCCAGTAGTATGGGGCCCGGGACAAGGTCCTACGAGCAGTACTTC
j_call: TRBJ2-7; d_call: TRBD1; clone_size: -; v_call: TRBV28; cdr3_aa: CASSFRTGSSYEQYF; cdr3_nt: TGTGCCAGCAGTTTCCGGACAGGGAGCTCCTACGAGCAGTACTTC
j_call: TRBJ1-1; d_call: -; clone_size: -; v_call: TRBV7-8; cdr3_aa: CASSLDFGGDTEAFF; cdr3_nt: TGTGCCAGCAGCTTAGACTTCGGCGGGGACACTGAAGCTTTCTTT
j_call: TRBJ1-1; d_call: -; clone_size: -; v_call: TRBV3-1/TRBV3-2; cdr3_aa: CASKRWRSTEAFF; cdr3_nt: TGTGCCAGCAAGAGGTGGAGGAGCACTGAAGCTTTCTTT
j_call: TRBJ2-7; d_call: TRBD1; clone_size: -; v_call: TRBV15; cdr3_aa: CATSRGPPTGAYEQYF; cdr3_nt: TGTGCCACCAGCAGAGGTCCCCCAACAGGGGCCTACGAGCAGTACTTC
j_call: TRBJ2-7; d_call: TRBD2; clone_size: -; v_call: TRBV12-3/TRBV12-4; cdr3_aa: CASSTGLANEQYF; cdr3_nt: TGTGCCAGCAGTACGGGACTAGCTAACGAGCAGTACTTC
j_call: TRBJ1-5; d_call: -; clone_size: -; v_call: TRBV19; cdr3_aa: CASSIDSIQPQHF; cdr3_nt: TGTGCCAGTAGTATAGACAGTATCCAGCCCCAGCATTTT
j_call: TRBJ2-1; d_call: TRBD2; clone_size: -; v_call: TRBV7-9; cdr3_aa: CAARGSGDGNEQFF; cdr3_nt: TGTGCCGCCCGAGGTAGCGGGGATGGCAATGAGCAGTTCTTC
j_call: TRBJ1-5; d_call: -; clone_size: -; v_call: TRBV7-6; cdr3_aa: CASSLDVGRNQPQHF; cdr3_nt: TGTGCCAGCAGCTTAGATGTGGGGCGCAATCAGCCCCAGCATTTT